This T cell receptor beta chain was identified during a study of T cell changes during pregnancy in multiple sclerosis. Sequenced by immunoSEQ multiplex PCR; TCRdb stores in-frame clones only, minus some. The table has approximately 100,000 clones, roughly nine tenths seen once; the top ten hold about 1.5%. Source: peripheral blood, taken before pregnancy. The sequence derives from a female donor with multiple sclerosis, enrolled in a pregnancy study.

The CDR3 is CASSSPTGGNTEAFF. The DNA for the CDR3 is TGTGCCAGCAGTTCCCCGACAGGGGGTAACACTGAAGCTTTCTTT. The V and J genes are TRBV5-4 and TRBJ1-1; 9 bases agree with TRBD1. There are 15 residues in the CDR3. CDR1 SGHNT and CDR2 YYREEE come from the germline V gene (reference sequence). V lost 5 bases, J lost 2 bases, and 7 bases stayed unmatched.